The 12 T cell receptor beta chains listed next were all sequenced from one sample in a study of cytotoxic CD8 clonotypes in ibrutinib-treated CLL. Sequenced by immunoSEQ multiplex PCR; TCRdb stores in-frame clones only, minus some. The profile shows tens of thousands of clones, roughly 53% of them singletons. Sample: PBMCs, taken after 12 months of ibrutinib treatment. Source of these receptors: a human donor with chronic lymphocytic leukemia.

The rearrangement joins TRBV2 to TRBJ2-7; 10 bases are shared with TRBD2. Germline V gives CDR1 SNHLY, CDR2 FYNNEI. There are 14 residues in the CDR3. V dropped 4 bases and J dropped 7; count of bases not matched to a gene: 7. The CDR3 region has the DNA TGTGCCAGCAGTGCAGCGGGAGGGCCTGGGGAGCAGTACTTC. Amino acids: CASSAAGGPGEQYF.

The rearrangement joins TRBV15 to TRBJ1-6, with D uncertain. The CDR3 extends over 14 amino acids. From germline, CDR1 is LNHNV and CDR2 YYDKDF (reference sequence). Trimming cost V 0 bases and J 8 bases, with 8 bases left between them. The chain's CDR3 is CATSRDGGDSPLHF. The CDR3 DNA sequence: TGTGCCACCAGCAGAGATGGCGGGGATTCACCCCTCCACTTT.

In its sample, this clone was seen a few times. The chain carries TRBV20-1 and TRBJ1-1, with no clear D. The CDR3 totals 11 residues. The ends were cut back, 2 bases at V and 6 bases at J, with 7 bases in the middle. Germline CDR1 is DFQATT and CDR2 is SNEGSKA (reference sequence). The CDR3 spells CSARPLSEAFF. The CDR3 DNA reads TGCAGTGCTAGACCTCTTTCTGAAGCTTTCTTT.

The J gene is TRBJ2-1, the V gene TRBV5-1; 9 nucleotides match TRBD2. The CDR3 covers 14 residues. V gave up 0 bases and J gave up 11 bases; unmatched junction bases: 6. Germline loops: CDR1 SGHRS, CDR2 YFSETQ. The CDR3 protein is CASSLGISGGKQFF. The CDR3 region has the DNA TGCGCCAGCAGCTTGGGAATTAGCGGGGGAAAGCAGTTCTTC.

This clone was seen once. The chain combines TRBV28 with TRBJ1-2; 8 positions match TRBD1. Unmatched junction bases numbered 11, after V lost 8 bases and J lost 3 bases. The CDR3 runs to 15 residues. The germline CDR1 and CDR2 sequences are MDHEN and SYDVKM. Here the CDR3 reads CASEGTGSVDYGYTF. CDR3 nucleotide sequence: TGTGCCAGCGAGGGGACAGGCTCAGTGGACTATGGCTACACCTTC.

The chain combines TRBV5-8 with TRBJ1-1; D uncertain. V lost 4 bases, J lost 0 bases, and 13 bases lay in between. Per germline, CDR1 SGHTS and CDR2 YDEGEE. This CDR3 comprises 15 residues. The CDR3 sequence: CASSLLGRMNTEAFF. CDR3 DNA sequence: TGTGCCAGCAGCCTACTTGGGAGGATGAACACTGAAGCTTTCTTT.

In its sample, this clone was seen a few times. The V and J genes are TRBV7-2 and TRBJ2-5, with 9 bases fitting TRBD2. V gave up 5 bases and J gave up 2 bases; unmatched junction bases: 12. The length of the CDR3 is 17 residues. Per germline, CDR1 SGHTA and CDR2 FQGNSA. This CDR3 reads CASSITRASGKQETQYF. CDR3 coding DNA: TGTGCCAGCAGCATCACGCGGGCTAGCGGGAAACAAGAGACCCAGTACTTC.

The V call is TRBV7-6, the J call TRBJ2-5, with D maybe TRBD2 (6 bases). V gave up 3 bases and J gave up 4 bases, with 9 bases separating them. The germline V gene encodes CDR1 SGHVS and CDR2 FNYEAQ. This CDR3 contains 13 residues. CDR3 sequence (DNA): TGTGCCAGCAGCTTCATGGGAGGAGAGACCCAGTACTTC. Its protein is CASSFMGGETQYF. The variable domain in full, with the rest retrieved from reference TRBV7-6 and TRBJ2-5, is GAGVSQSPRYKVTKRGQDVALRCDPISGHVSLYWYRQALGQGPEFLTYFNYEAQQDKSGLPNDRFSAERPEGSISTLTIQRTEQRDSAMYRCASSFMGGETQYFGPGTRLLVL.

This clone was detected once. The chain is built from TRBV5-8 and TRBJ1-2; D is ambiguous. The ends were cut back, 2 bases at V and 0 bases at J, with 2 bases in the middle. The CDR3 loop spans 12 amino acids. Germline lookup yields CDR1 SGHTS and CDR2 YDEGEE. Here the CDR3 reads CASSLPNYGYTF. The CDR3 nucleotides are TGTGCCAGCAGCTTACCTAACTATGGCTACACCTTC.

This chain links TRBV5-4 with TRBJ2-7, with TRBD2 identical over 14 bases. Germline trimming cut 1 base from V and 6 bases from J; bases unmatched to any gene: 3. The CDR3 extends over 15 amino acids. CDR1 and CDR2 from the germline V gene are SGHNT and YYREEE (reference sequence). CDR3: CASSLTGTSGSEQYF. The CDR3 coding sequence is TGTGCCAGCAGCTTGACCGGGACTAGCGGGAGCGAGCAGTACTTC.

This clone was seen many times. The gene calls are TRBV27 and TRBJ2-7; 7 positions agree with TRBD1. This CDR3 is 17 amino acids long. Trimming removed 3 bases from V and 5 bases from J; junction bases left unmatched: 16. Germline CDR1 reads MNHEY; CDR2 reads SMNVEV (reference sequence). The CDR3 nucleotides are TGTGCCAGCAGTTTTAGTTTGTCGGGCAGGGGGATCGACGAGCAGTACTTC. Its translation is CASSFSLSGRGIDEQYF.

The chain carries TRBV9 and TRBJ2-7, with 10 nucleotides matching TRBD2. The junction had 8 bases not matched to a gene; V was cut back by 0 bases and J by 5 bases. This CDR3 comprises 16 residues. Per the germline V gene, CDR1 is SGDLS and CDR2 is YYNGEE. CDR3 amino acids: CASSVATGLAGDEQYF. The CDR3 coding sequence is TGTGCCAGCAGCGTAGCTACGGGGCTAGCGGGAGACGAGCAGTACTTC.